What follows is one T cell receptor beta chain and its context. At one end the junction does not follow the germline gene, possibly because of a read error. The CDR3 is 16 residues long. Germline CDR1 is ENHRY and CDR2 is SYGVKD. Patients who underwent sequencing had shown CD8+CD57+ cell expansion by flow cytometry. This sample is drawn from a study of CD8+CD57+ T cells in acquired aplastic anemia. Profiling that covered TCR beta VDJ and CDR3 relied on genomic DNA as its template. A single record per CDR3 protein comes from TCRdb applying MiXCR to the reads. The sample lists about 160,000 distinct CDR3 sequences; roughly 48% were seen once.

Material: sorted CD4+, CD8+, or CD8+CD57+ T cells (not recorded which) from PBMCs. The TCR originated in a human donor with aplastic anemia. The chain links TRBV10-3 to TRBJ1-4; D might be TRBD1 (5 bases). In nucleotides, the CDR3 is TGTGCCATCAGTGAGCCAAGTTCAGGGTCCAATGAAGAACTGTTTTTT. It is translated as CAISEPSSGSNEELFF.